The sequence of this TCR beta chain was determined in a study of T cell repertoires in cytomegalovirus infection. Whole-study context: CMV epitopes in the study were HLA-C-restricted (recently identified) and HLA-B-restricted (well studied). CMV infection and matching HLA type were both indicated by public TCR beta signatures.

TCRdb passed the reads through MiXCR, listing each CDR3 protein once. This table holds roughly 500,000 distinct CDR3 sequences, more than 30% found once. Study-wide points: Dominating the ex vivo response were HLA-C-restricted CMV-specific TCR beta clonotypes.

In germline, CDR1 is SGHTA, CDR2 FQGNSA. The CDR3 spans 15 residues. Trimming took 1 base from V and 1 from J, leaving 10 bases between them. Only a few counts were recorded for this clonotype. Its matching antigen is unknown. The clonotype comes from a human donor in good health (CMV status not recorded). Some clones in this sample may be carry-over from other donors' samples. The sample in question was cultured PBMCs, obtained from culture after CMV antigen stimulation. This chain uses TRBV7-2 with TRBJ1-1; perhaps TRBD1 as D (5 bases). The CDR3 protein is CASSLEARENTEAFF. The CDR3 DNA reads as TGTGCCAGCAGCTTAGAGGCCAGGGAGAACACTGAAGCTTTCTTT.